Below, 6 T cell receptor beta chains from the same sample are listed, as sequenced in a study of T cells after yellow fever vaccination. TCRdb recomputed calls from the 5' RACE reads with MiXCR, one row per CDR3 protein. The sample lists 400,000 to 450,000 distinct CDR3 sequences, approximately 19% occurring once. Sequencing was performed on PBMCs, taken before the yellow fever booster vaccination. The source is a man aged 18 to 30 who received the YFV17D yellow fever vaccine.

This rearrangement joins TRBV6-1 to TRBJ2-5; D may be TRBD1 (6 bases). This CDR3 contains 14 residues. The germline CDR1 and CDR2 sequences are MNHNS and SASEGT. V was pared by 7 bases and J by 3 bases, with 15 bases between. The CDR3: CASILGAWEETQYF. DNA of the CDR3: TGTGCCAGCATACTGGGGGCATGGGAAGAGACCCAGTACTTC.

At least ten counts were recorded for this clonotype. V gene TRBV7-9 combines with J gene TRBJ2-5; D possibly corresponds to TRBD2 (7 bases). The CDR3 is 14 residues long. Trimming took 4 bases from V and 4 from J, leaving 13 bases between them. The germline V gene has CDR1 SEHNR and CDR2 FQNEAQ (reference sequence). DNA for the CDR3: TGTGCCAGCAGCTGGGGGCCGGGGGGAGAGACCCAGTACTTC. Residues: CASSWGPGGETQYF.

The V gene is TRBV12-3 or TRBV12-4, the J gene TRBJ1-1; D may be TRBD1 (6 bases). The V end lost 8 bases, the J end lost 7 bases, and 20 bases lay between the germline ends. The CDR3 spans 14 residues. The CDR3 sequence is CASGGGVPRIEAFF. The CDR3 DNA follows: TGTGCCAGCGGAGGGGGGGTCCCAAGGATTGAAGCTTTCTTT.

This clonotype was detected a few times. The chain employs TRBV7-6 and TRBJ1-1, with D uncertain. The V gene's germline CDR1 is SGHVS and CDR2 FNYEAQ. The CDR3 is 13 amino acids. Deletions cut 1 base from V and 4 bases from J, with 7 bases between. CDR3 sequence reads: CASSLGESTEAFF. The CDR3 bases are TGTGCCAGCAGCTTAGGAGAAAGCACTGAAGCTTTCTTT.

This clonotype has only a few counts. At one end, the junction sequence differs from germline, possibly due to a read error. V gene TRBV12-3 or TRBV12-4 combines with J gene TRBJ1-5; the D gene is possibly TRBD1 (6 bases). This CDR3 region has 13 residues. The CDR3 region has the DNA TGTGCCAGCAGTGGACAGAACAATCAACCCCAGCATTTT. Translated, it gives CASSGQNNQPQHF.

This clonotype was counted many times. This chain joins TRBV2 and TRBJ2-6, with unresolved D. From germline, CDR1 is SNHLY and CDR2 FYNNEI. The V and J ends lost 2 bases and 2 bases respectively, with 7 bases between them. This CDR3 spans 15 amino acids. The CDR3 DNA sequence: TGTGCCAGCAGTGAATCGGACGCTGGGGCCAACGTCCTGACTTTC. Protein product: CASSESDAGANVLTF. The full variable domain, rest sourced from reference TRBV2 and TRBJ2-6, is EPEVTQTPSHQVTQMGQEVILRCVPISNHLYFYWYRQILGQKVEFLVSFYNNEISEKSEIFDDQFSVERPDGSNFTLKIRSTKLEDSAMYFCASSESDAGANVLTFGAGSRLTVL.